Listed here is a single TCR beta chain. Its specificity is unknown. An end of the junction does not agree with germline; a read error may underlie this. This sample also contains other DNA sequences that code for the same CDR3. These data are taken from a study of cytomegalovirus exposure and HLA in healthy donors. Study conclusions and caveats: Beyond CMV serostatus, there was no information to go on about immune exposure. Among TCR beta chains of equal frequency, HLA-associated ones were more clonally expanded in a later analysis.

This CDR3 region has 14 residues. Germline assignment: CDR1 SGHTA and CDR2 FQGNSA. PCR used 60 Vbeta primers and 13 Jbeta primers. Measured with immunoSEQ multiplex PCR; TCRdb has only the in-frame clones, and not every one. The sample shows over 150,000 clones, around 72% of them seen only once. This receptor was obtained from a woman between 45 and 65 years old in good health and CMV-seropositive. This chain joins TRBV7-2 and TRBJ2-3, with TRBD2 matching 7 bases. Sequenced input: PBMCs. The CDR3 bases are TGTGCCAGCAGCTTAGTAGGGAGGGTAGATACGCAATATTTT. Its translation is CASSLVGRVDTQYF.